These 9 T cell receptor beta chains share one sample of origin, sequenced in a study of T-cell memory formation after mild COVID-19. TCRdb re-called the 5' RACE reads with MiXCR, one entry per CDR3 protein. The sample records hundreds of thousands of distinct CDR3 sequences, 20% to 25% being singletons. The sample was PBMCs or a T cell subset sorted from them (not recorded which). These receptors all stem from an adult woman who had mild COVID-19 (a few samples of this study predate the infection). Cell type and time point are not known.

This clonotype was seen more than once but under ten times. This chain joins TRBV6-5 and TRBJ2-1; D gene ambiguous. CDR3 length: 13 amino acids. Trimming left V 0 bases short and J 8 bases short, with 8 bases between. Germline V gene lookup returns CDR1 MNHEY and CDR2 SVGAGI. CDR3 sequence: CASSYSDSHEQFF. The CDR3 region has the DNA TGTGCCAGCAGTTACTCCGACTCTCATGAGCAGTTCTTC.

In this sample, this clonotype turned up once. For the CDR3, the DNA is TGTGCCAGCAGTCTCACTAGCGGGGGCGGTGAGCAGTTCTTC. Amino acids: CASSLTSGGGEQFF. This chain uses TRBV12-3 or TRBV12-4 with TRBJ2-1; 11 positions agree with TRBD2. The CDR3 totals 14 residues. V dropped 5 bases and J dropped 9; count of bases not matched to a gene: 6.

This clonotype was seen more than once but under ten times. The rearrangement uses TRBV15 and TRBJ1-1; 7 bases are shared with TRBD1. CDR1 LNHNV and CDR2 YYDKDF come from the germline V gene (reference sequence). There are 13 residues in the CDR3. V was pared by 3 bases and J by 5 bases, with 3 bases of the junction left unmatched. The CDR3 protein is CATSRVQGTEAFF. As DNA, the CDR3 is TGTGCCACCAGCAGGGTACAGGGGACTGAAGCTTTCTTT.

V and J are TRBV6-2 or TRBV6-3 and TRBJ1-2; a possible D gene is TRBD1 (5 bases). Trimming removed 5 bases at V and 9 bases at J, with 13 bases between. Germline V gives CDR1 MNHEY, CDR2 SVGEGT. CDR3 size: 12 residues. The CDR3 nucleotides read TGTGCCAGCAGTCCTACGACAGATCGCTACACCTTC. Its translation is CASSPTTDRYTF.

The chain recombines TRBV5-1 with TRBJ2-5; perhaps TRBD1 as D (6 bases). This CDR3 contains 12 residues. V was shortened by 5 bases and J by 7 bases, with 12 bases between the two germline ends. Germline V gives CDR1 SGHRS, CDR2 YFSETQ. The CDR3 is CASRLRGGTQYF. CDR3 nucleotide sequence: TGCGCCAGCAGGCTACGAGGGGGGACCCAGTACTTC.

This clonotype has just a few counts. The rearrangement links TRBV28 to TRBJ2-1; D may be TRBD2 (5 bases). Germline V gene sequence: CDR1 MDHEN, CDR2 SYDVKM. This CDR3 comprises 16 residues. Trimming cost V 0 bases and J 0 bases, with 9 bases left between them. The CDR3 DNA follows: TGTGCCAGCAGTTTATGGGGGAGTAGCTCCTACAATGAGCAGTTCTTC. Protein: CASSLWGSSSYNEQFF.

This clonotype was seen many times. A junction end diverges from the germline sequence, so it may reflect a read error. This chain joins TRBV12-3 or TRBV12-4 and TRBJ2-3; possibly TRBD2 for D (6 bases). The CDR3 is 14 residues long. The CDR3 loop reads CASSLAGGGDTQYF. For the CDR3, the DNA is TGTGCCAGCAGCTTAGCAGGTGGGGGGGATACGCAGTATTTT.

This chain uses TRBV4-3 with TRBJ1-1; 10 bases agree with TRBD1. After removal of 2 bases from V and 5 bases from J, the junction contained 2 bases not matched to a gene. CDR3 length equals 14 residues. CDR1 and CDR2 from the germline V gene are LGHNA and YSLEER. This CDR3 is CASSQLDRGTEAFF. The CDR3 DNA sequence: TGCGCCAGCAGCCAATTGGACAGGGGGACTGAAGCTTTCTTT.

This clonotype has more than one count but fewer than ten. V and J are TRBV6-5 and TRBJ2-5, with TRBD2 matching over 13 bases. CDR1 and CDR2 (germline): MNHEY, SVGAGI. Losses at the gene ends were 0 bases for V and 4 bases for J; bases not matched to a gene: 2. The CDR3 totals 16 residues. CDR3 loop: CASSYSGLAGRETQYF. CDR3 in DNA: TGTGCCAGCAGTTACTCGGGACTAGCGGGGAGAGAGACCCAGTACTTC.